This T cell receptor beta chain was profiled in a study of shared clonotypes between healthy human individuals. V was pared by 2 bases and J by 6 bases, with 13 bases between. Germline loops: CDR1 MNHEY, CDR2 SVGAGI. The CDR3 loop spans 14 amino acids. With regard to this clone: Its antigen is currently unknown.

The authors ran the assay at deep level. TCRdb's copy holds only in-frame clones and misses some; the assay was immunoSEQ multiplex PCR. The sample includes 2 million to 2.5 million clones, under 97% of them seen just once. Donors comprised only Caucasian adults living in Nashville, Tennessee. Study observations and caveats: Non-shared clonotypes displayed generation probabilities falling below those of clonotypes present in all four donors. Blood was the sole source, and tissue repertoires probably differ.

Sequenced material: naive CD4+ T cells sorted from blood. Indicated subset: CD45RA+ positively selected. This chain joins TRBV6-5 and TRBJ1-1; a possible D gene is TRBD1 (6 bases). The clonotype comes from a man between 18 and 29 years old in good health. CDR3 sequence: CASSYLRGLSEAFF. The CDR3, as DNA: TGTGCCAGCAGTTACCTTCGGGGGCTGTCTGAAGCTTTCTTT.